Listed below are T cell receptor beta chains from one sample, sequenced in a study of cytomegalovirus exposure and HLA in healthy donors. The table came from immunoSEQ multiplex PCR; TCRdb's copy has only in-frame clones and leaves some out. The table lists 120,000 to 150,000 clones, roughly 73% of them singletons. Sequences were obtained from PBMCs. Receptor source: a man aged 35 to 55 in good health and CMV-seronegative. Each CDR3 is given with its conserved first and last residue. Fields, in order: D gene, clone size, V gene, J gene, CDR3 DNA, CDR3 protein. The D gene is left open where the match is weak. The size field is filled for only some rows; it gives once, few, many or a size class.

>NA|NA|TRBV6-1|TRBJ2-7
TGTGCCAGCAGTCAACCGATCGGAGGCCTCTACGAGCAGTACTTC
CASSQPIGGLYEQYF
>TRBD1|NA|TRBV13|TRBJ1-4
TGTGCCAGCAGCTTATCCCCCGGGACAGGGAGTAATGAAAAACTGTTTTTT
CASSLSPGTGSNEKLFF
>TRBD1|NA|TRBV6-5|TRBJ1-6
TGTGCCAGCAGTTATACAGGGGAGAACTCACCCCTCCACTTT
CASSYTGENSPLHF
>NA|NA|TRBV7-8|TRBJ1-1
TGTGCCAGCAGCTGGCCGAACACTGAAGCTTTCTTT
CASSWPNTEAFF
>NA|few|TRBV19|TRBJ1-1
TGTGCCTCAAGTAGGGGGAGGGCCACTGAAGCTTTCTTT
CASSRGRATEAFF
>NA|few|TRBV5-1|TRBJ2-3
TGCGCCAGCAGCCCGGACACGAGTGGAGATACGCAGTATTTT
CASSPDTSGDTQYF
>NA|NA|TRBV18|TRBJ1-5
TGTGCCAGCTCGCGTCAGGGCCCCGGGAGCAATCAGCCCCAGCATTTT
CASSRQGPGSNQPQHF
>NA|NA|TRBV29-1|TRBJ2-3
TGCAGCGGTGGGGCAACCACAGATACGCAGTATTTT
CSGGATTDTQYF
>NA|NA|TRBV19|TRBJ1-5
TGTGCCAGTAGTAGGCAATATAGCAATCAGCCCCAGCATTTT
CASSRQYSNQPQHF
>NA|NA|TRBV5-4|TRBJ1-1
TGTGCCAGCAGCTTGGCAGGATCCGTTCCCACTGAAGCTTTCTTT
CASSLAGSVPTEAFF
>NA|NA|TRBV19|TRBJ2-7
TGTGCCAGTAGTCCGCCGGGACATTACTACGAGCAGTACTTC
CASSPPGHYYEQYF
>TRBD1|NA|TRBV5-8|TRBJ1-2
TGTGCCAGCAGCTCTAGGCAGGGGGGATATGGCTACACCTTC
CASSSRQGGYGYTF
>NA|few|TRBV5-4|TRBJ2-1
TGTGCCAGCAGCTTGGATGGGGGGACTTACAATGAGCAGTTCTTC
CASSLDGGTYNEQFF
>TRBD1|NA|TRBV29-1|TRBJ1-3
TGCAGCGTTGATGATTCGACAGGGGGCTTTGGGAACACCATATATTTT
CSVDDSTGGFGNTIYF
>TRBD2|NA|TRBV11-2|TRBJ2-2
TGTGCCAGCAGCTTAGTGGGCCTAGCGGAGAACACCGGGGAGCTGTTTTTT
CASSLVGLAENTGELFF
>NA|NA|TRBV28|TRBJ1-1
TGTGCCATTTGGGGCGGGAACACTGAAGCTTTCTTT
CAIWGGNTEAFF
>TRBD2|NA|TRBV7-2|TRBJ2-7
TGTGCCAGCAGCTTAGAGGGCGGGAGGGCCAACGAGCAGTACTTC
CASSLEGGRANEQYF
>NA|NA|TRBV6-6|TRBJ2-7
TGTGCCAGCACCGCCGCACGGAGGGACCATTACGAGCAGTACTTC
CASTAARRDHYEQYF
>NA|NA|TRBV5-1|TRBJ1-1
TGCGCCAGCAGCACCGGACAGAACACTGAAGCTTTCTTT
CASSTGQNTEAFF
>TRBD2|NA|TRBV10-3|TRBJ2-3
TGTGCCGTGGGTGGGACGAACGGGGGGGCCGGGACAGATACGCAGTATTTT
CAVGGTNGGAGTDTQYF
>TRBD1|NA|TRBV5-1|TRBJ1-2
TGCGCCAGCAGCTTATACCCGGGACAGGGGGACTATGGCTACACCTTC
CASSLYPGQGDYGYTF
>NA|NA|TRBV7-9|TRBJ1-2
TGTGCCAGCAGCTTCTCCCTTTTAGAGTATGGCTACACCTTC
CASSFSLLEYGYTF
>NA|NA|TRBV13|TRBJ2-1
TGTGCCAGCAGCCCCCATTCTAGGAATGAGCAGTTCTTC
CASSPHSRNEQFF
>NA|few|TRBV29-1|TRBJ2-1
TGCAGCGTAGGCCCCCGGGGCTACAATGAGCAGTTCTTC
CSVGPRGYNEQFF
>NA|NA|TRBV27|TRBJ1-1
TGTGCCAGCAGTGTGGGGGGGGACACTGAAGCTTTCTTT
CASSVGGDTEAFF